This T cell receptor beta chain is drawn from a study of spatial heterogeneity in lung cancer. The V end lost 5 bases, the J end lost 7 bases, and 14 bases lay between the germline ends. Germline CDR1 and CDR2: SGHTA and FQGNSA. The CDR3 runs 13 residues. The table lists this clonotype with many counts. Within a library made for alpha chains, this beta chain is off target, and its count is uninformative. Described time point: sample taken at primary tumor resection. The donors, about 78 patients with untreated early-stage non-small cell lung cancer, provided the samples. Material for sequencing was whole RNA from tumor, nontumor lung or frozen PBMC, left unsorted. TCRdb reprocessed the 5' RACE reads with MiXCR, giving one entry per CDR3 protein. The sample includes approximately 15,000 distinct CDR3 sequences, roughly 3.9% of them seen just once.

Sequenced material: normal lung tissue next to the tumor, taken at surgery. This clonotype was obtained from a male donor with early-stage non-small cell lung cancer. The V call is TRBV7-2, the J call TRBJ1-2; a possible D gene is TRBD1 (5 bases). Here the CDR3 DNA reads TGTGCCAGCAGCCCCGACAGCATCCTTGGCTACACCTTC. It encodes CASSPDSILGYTF.